This T cell receptor beta chain was captured by sequencing in a study of monozygotic twins with inflammatory bowel disease (dated by TCRdb to between 2018 and 2020). Describing the broader study: The full study comprised 30 or so monozygotic twin pairs: nine German pairs (four IBD-concordant, five IBD-discordant) and 19 IBD-discordant Danish pairs. Within discordant pairs, disease-associated traits were sought mainly by comparing IBD patients with their genetically identical healthy co-twins. Each individual had, on average, about 151 000 unique TCRalpha sequences and 181 000 unique TCRbeta sequences available for analysis.

From each donor, a roughly 2.7 ml peripheral blood sample was collected into PAXgene tubes and kept at -80 degrees C. Without any T cell sorting, total RNA was extracted from whole blood using the PAXgene blood miRNA kit on an automated QIAcube. Peripheral blood from monozygotic twin pairs concordant or discordant for inflammatory bowel disease was subjected to deep TCRalpha and TCRbeta repertoire profiling with unique molecular barcoding. Smoking habits were recorded for all twin pairs, and individuals were classified as current, former or never smokers. The method behind the library was 5' RACE. Preparation of each TCR library used approximately 3.5 ug of total RNA. For each sample, cDNA synthesis was carried out in eight separate reactions using SMARTScribe reverse transcriptase. During cDNA synthesis, unique molecular identifiers containing a 6-nucleotide sample barcode were introduced by template switching. TCRalpha and TCRbeta cDNA was amplified by two nested PCRs of 16 and 9 cycles, with bead purification after each PCR. Before amplification, the cDNA was both treated with uracil DNA-glycosylase and purified with the QIAquick PCR purification kit. In the second PCR, Illumina TruSeq-compatible adapters and sample-specific barcodes were added. TapeStation and Qubit were used to check library quality and concentration, and around 5 ng of each library went into the pool. The pooled libraries were sequenced with 2 x 100 bp reads and custom sequencing primers on an Illumina HiSeq2500 single-index Rapid Run. The paper's data handling went like this. PCR and sequencing errors were corrected by UMI-based consensus assembly using MiGEC version 1.2.6. MiXCR version 2.1.1 was used to carry out V(D)J alignment, clonotype assembly and CDR3 extraction. To normalise gene usage, clonotype sharing and MAIT/NKT TCR abundance, the top 1000, 10 000 and 20 000 clonotypes in each sample were analysed. After downsampling to 27 000 UMIs, diversity was calculated as the inverse Simpson index using the vegan R package. Statistical testing used paired Mann-Whitney U tests on the discordant twin pairs and applied Benjamini-Hochberg correction for multiple testing. TCRdb reprocessed the reads; each CDR3 protein sequence makes one entry, and DNA is unavailable. For this entry, the V and J calls and clone size follow TCRdb and not the study's own pipeline. This specimen's table enumerates under 200,000 distinct CDR3 sequences. The ten largest account for over 2.5% of the sample.

On this clonotype: Its antigen target is currently unknown.

The investigation overall reported the following: Repertoire similarity did not differ between concordant and discordant twins, which could be due to limited statistical power. Distinction between different T cell subtypes could not be achieved in the analysis. Compared with healthy twins, IBD patients shared fewer clonotypes with other individuals, and the difference was most pronounced in patients with signs of disease activity. Measured by the inverse Simpson index, TCRbeta repertoire diversity was lower in IBD patients than in their healthy co-twins. No single strong signal or clonotype linked to IBD turned up in the results, so the idea that one exists was not supported. Differing immunosuppressive treatments among patients may have added background noise and inter-individual variability to the repertoires.

The TCR comes from a human donor with ulcerative colitis or Crohn's disease, or a healthy co-twin of an affected twin (not recorded which). The sample was blood.

The CDR3 region has the sequence CASTRWNTEAFF. The chain is made from TRBV6-1 and TRBJ1-1. There are 12 amino acids in the CDR3, from cysteine to phenylalanine inclusive. No DNA is listed. As encoded in the germline V gene, CDR1 is MNHNS while CDR2 is SASEGT.